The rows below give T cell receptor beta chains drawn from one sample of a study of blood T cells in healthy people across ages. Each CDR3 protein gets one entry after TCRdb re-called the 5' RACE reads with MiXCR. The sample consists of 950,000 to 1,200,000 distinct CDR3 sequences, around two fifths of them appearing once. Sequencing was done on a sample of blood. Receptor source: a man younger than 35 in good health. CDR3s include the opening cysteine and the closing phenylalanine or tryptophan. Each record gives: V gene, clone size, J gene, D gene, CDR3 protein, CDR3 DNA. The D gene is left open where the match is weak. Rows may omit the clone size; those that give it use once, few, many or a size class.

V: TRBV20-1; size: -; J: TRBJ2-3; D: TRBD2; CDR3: CSASRGTSFTLSTNTQYF; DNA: TGCAGTGCTTCCCGGGGGACTAGCTTTACCCTTAGCACAAATACGCAGTATTTT
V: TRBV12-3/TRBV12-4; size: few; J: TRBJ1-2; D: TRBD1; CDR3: CASSPRDRGLYTF; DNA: TGTGCCAGCAGCCCGCGGGACAGGGGCCTTTACACCTTC
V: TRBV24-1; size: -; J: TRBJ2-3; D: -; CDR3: CATSESGTTDTQYF; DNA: TGTGCCACCAGTGAGTCTGGGACAACAGATACGCAGTATTTT
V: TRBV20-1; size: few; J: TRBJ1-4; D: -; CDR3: CSASSGNEKLFF; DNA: TGCAGTGCTAGTTCAGGGAATGAAAAACTGTTTTTT
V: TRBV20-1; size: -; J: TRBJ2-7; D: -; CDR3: CSARGQANSYEQYF; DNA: TGCAGTGCTAGAGGACAAGCGAATTCCTACGAGCAGTACTTC
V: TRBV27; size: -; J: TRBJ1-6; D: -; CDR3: CASSPRAYSPLHF; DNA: TGTGCCAGCAGTCCCAGGGCCTATTCACCCCTCCACTTT
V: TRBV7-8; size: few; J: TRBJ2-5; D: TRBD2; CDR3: CASSPMGSSGGLQETQYF; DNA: TGTGCCAGCAGCCCTATGGGCAGTAGCGGGGGCTTACAAGAGACCCAGTACTTC
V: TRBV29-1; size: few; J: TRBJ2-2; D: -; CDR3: CSAGQLYEHANTGELFF; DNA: TGCAGCGCCGGACAGTTATACGAACACGCGAACACCGGGGAGCTGTTTTTT
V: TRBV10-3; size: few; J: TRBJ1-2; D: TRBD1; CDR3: CAISDRDRVGYTF; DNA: TGTGCCATCAGCGACCGGGACAGGGTAGGCTACACCTTC
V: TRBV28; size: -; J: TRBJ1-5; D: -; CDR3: CASSLWMGGRGNQPQHF; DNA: TGCGCCAGCAGTTTATGGATGGGGGGGAGAGGGAATCAGCCCCAGCATTTT
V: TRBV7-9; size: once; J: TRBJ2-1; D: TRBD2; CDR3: CASSSSTSISYNEHYF; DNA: TGTGCCAGCAGCTCGTCGACTAGCATCTCCTACAATGAGCACTACTTC
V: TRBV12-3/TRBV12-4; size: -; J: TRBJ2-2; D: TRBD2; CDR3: CASSLAGGPGELFF; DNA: TGTGCCAGCAGTCTAGCGGGGGGGCCCGGGGAGCTGTTTTTT
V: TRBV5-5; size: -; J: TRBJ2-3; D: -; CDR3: CASSMYGAYADTQYF; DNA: TGTGCCAGCAGCATGTACGGGGCCTATGCGGATACGCAGTATTTT
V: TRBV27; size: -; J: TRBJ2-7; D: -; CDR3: CASSFGKSVYPLYEQYF; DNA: TGTGCCAGCAGTTTTGGGAAGTCCGTATACCCCCTCTACGAGCAGTACTTC
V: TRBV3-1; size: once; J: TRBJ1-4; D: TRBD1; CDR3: CASSPGQGSIEKLFF; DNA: TGTGCCAGCAGCCCCGGACAGGGGAGTATCGAAAAACTGTTTTTT
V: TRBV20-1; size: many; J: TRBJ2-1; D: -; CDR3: CSARGRKNEQFF; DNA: TGCAGTGCTAGAGGTAGAAAAAATGAGCAGTTCTTC
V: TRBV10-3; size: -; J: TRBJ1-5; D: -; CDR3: CAISNRENQPQHF; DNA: TGTGCCATCTCTAACCGAGAGAATCAGCCCCAGCATTTT
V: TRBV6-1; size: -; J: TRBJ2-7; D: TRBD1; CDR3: CASRGRTGSSYEQYF; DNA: TGTGCCAGCAGAGGACGGACAGGGAGCTCCTACGAGCAGTACTTC
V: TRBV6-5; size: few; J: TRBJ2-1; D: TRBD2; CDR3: CASSRTSTEQFF; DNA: TGTGCCAGCAGCCGGACTAGCACTGAGCAGTTCTTC
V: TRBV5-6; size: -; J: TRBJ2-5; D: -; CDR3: CASSLQQGFLVGTQYF; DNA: TGTGCCAGCAGCTTGCAGCAGGGTTTTCTTGTAGGGACCCAGTACTTC
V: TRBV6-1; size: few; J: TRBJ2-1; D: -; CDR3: CASRTVRGPYNEQFF; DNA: TGTGCCAGCAGAACCGTGAGGGGTCCATACAATGAGCAGTTCTTC
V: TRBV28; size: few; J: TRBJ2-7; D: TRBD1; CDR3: CASSPRQGKQYF; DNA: TGTGCCAGCAGTCCAAGACAGGGCAAGCAGTACTTC
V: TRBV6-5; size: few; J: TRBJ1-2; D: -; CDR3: CASSYRGTNYGYTF; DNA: TGTGCCAGCAGTTACAGGGGTACTAACTATGGCTACACCTTC
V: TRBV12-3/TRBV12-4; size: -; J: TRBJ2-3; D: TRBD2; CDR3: CASSRPAGGLTDTQYF; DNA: TGTGCCAGCAGTCGTCCAGCGGGGGGGCTGACAGATACGCAGTATTTT
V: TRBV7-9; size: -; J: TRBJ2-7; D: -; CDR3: CASSLSRLRERFTYEQYF; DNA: TGTGCCAGCAGCTTAAGTCGACTAAGGGAGAGATTTACCTACGAGCAGTACTTC
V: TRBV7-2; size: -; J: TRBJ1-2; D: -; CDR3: CASSLVADRYSTRYTF; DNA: TGTGCCAGCAGCTTAGTGGCTGACAGGTATTCCACTCGCTACACCTTC
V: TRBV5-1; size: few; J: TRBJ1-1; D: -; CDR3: CASSLIPRGNTEAFF; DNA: TGCGCCAGCAGCTTGATACCCCGGGGAAACACTGAAGCTTTCTTT
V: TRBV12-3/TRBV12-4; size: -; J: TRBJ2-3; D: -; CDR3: CASSLARFTDTQYF; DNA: TGTGCCAGCAGTTTAGCCCGGTTCACAGATACGCAGTATTTT
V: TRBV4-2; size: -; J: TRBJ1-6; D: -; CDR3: CASSQALGRAHSPLHF; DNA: TGTGCCAGCAGCCAAGCCCTGGGACGGGCTCATTCACCCCTCCACTTT
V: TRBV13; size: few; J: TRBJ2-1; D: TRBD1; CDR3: CASSSPTDRDNEQFF; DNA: TGTGCCAGCAGCTCGCCAACCGACAGGGACAATGAGCAGTTCTTC
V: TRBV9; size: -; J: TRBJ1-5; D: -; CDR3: CASSATTGYKEPQHF; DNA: TGTGCCAGCAGCGCTACGACCGGGTACAAGGAGCCCCAGCATTTT
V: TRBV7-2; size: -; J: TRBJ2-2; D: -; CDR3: CASSPPGNVGELFF; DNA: TGTGCCAGCAGCCCTCCCGGGAATGTCGGGGAGCTGTTTTTT
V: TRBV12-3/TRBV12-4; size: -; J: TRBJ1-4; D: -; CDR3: CASSPFDNEKLFF; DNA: TGTGCCAGCTCCCCCTTCGACAATGAAAAACTGTTTTTT
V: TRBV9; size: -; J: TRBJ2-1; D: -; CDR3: CTSSDPHQGGEQFF; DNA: TGTACCAGTTCGGACCCCCACCAAGGTGGGGAGCAGTTCTTC
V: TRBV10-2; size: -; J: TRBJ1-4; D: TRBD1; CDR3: CASSDFRGSEKLFF; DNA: TGCGCCAGCAGTGATTTCAGGGGGAGTGAAAAACTGTTTTTT
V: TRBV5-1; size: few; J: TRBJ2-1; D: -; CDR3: CASSLDWNNEQFF; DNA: TGCGCCAGCAGCTTGGATTGGAACAATGAGCAGTTCTTC
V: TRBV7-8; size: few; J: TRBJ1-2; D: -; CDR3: CASSPRGVGRDGYTF; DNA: TGTGCCAGCAGCCCCAGGGGTGTAGGCCGGGATGGCTACACCTTC
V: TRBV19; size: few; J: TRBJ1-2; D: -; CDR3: CASADGASNYGYTF; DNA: TGTGCCAGTGCCGACGGGGCGTCTAACTATGGCTACACCTTC
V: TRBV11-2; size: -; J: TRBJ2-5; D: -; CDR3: CASSPKIRQPNQETQYF; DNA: TGTGCCAGCAGCCCAAAAATTCGACAGCCCAACCAAGAGACCCAGTACTTC
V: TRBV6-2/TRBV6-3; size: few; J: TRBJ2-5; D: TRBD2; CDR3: CASSYSLPSGGLQETQYF; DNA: TGTGCCAGCAGTTACTCGTTGCCTAGCGGGGGCCTCCAAGAGACCCAGTACTTC
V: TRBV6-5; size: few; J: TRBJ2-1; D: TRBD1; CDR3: CASSRQGRGFNNEQFF; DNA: TGTGCCAGCAGCCGACAGGGCAGGGGATTTAACAATGAGCAGTTCTTC
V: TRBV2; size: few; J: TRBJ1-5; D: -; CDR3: CASSEGDYSNQPQHF; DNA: TGTGCCAGCAGTGAGGGCGATTATAGCAATCAGCCCCAGCATTTT
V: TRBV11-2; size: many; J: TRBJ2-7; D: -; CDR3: CASSHGYEQYF; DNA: TGTGCCAGCAGCCATGGATACGAGCAGTACTTC